Presented here are 32 T cell receptor beta chains from one specimen sequenced in a study of shared clonotypes between healthy human individuals. TCRdb's copy holds only in-frame clones and misses some; the assay was immunoSEQ multiplex PCR. The sample includes roughly 1,500,000 clones, 98% of them seen just once. Material: naive CD4+ T cells sorted from blood. Subset given: CD45RA+ positively selected. These TCRs come from a man aged 25-45 years in good health.

This chain uses TRBV5-4 with TRBJ1-4, with D perhaps matching TRBD1 (6 bases). Germline CDR1 reads SGHNT; CDR2 reads YYREEE (reference sequence). V was shortened by 4 bases and J by 5 bases, with 12 bases between the two germline ends. This CDR3 has 14 residues. The CDR3 reads CASSIQGVNEKLFF. The CDR3, as DNA: TGTGCCAGCAGCATACAGGGCGTAAATGAAAAACTGTTTTTT. The full variable domain, its missing parts supplied by reference TRBV5-4 and TRBJ1-4, is ETGVTQSPTHLIKTRGQQVTLRCSSQSGHNTVSWYQQALGQGPQFIFQYYREEENGRGNFPPRFSGLQFPNYSSELNVNALELDDSALYLCASSIQGVNEKLFFGSGTQLSVL.

V is TRBV5-1 and J is TRBJ1-5; D not resolved. Germline assignment: CDR1 SGHRS and CDR2 YFSETQ. V gave up 6 bases and J gave up 7 bases, with 2 bases separating them. The CDR3 has 9 amino acids. CDR3 region: CASIQPQHF. In nucleotides, the CDR3 is TGCGCCAGCATACAGCCCCAGCATTTT. Using reference TRBV5-1 and TRBJ1-5 for the parts outside the CDR3, the full variable domain is KAGVTQTPRYLIKTRGQQVTLSCSPISGHRSVSWYQQTPGQGLQFLFEYFSETQRNKGNFPGRFSGRQFSNSRSEMNVSTLELGDSALYLCASIQPQHFGDGTRLSIL.

The V and J genes are TRBV18 and TRBJ1-1; D ambiguous. The V gene lost 3 bases and the J gene lost 4 bases, with 9 bases spanning the gap. The CDR3 has 13 amino acids. Germline assignment: CDR1 KGHSH and CDR2 LQKENI. The CDR3 sequence is CASSPGVSTEAFF. For the CDR3, the DNA is TGTGCCAGCTCACCGGGAGTTAGCACTGAAGCTTTCTTT.

The CDR3 coding sequence is TGTGCCAGCAGCTCAGAGCTTAACAGGGGGCGAACACAAGAGACCCAGTACTTC. It is translated as CASSSELNRGRTQETQYF. The V and J genes are TRBV5-4 and TRBJ2-5, with 9 nucleotides matching TRBD1. Trimming removed 3 bases from V and 2 bases from J; junction bases left unmatched: 14. CDR1 is SGHNT, CDR2 YYREEE, per germline (reference sequence). This CDR3 region has 18 residues. The whole variable domain, remainder taken from reference TRBV5-4 and TRBJ2-5, is ETGVTQSPTHLIKTRGQQVTLRCSSQSGHNTVSWYQQALGQGPQFIFQYYREEENGRGNFPPRFSGLQFPNYSSELNVNALELDDSALYLCASSSELNRGRTQETQYFGPGTRLLVL.

This clone was observed once. The rearrangement links TRBV5-6 to TRBJ2-1; a possible D gene is TRBD1 (5 bases). Germline CDR1 and CDR2: SGHDT and YYEEEE. V gave up 1 base and J gave up 6 bases, with 14 bases separating them. The CDR3 is 15 amino acids. Here the CDR3 DNA reads TGTGCCAGCAGCTTGAGGGTCCAAAGGGGCAATGAGCAGTTCTTC. As protein: CASSLRVQRGNEQFF.

J is TRBJ2-5 and V is TRBV20-1; D is unclear. Trimming removed 5 bases from V and 3 bases from J, with 4 bases in between. Germline loops: CDR1 DFQATT, CDR2 SNEGSKA (reference sequence). CDR3 size: 10 residues. In DNA form, the CDR3 reads TGCAGTGCTCACAAAGAGACCCAGTACTTC. It is translated as CSAHKETQYF.

This clone was picked up one time. The chain recombines TRBV28 with TRBJ2-5; tentative D call: TRBD1 (6 bases). The CDR3 is made up of 13 amino acids. V gave up 4 bases and J gave up 6 bases, with 12 bases separating them. Germline V gene lookup returns CDR1 MDHEN and CDR2 SYDVKM. CDR3 sequence reads: CASSSGAVKTQYF. DNA of the CDR3: TGTGCCAGCAGTTCAGGGGCCGTGAAGACCCAGTACTTC.

V and J are TRBV13 and TRBJ2-2, with TRBD2 matching over 15 bases. The ends lost 5 bases at V and 5 bases at J; junction bases unmatched: 6. The CDR3 has 17 amino acids. Germline V lookup: CDR1 PRHDT, CDR2 FYEKMQ (reference sequence). Here the CDR3 DNA reads TGTGCCAGCAGCGGGGGACTAGCGGGAGGCAGTACCGGGGAGCTGTTTTTT. Its translation: CASSGGLAGGSTGELFF.

The gene calls are TRBV5-1 and TRBJ2-2; no firm D call. Germline loops: CDR1 SGHRS, CDR2 YFSETQ. The V end was cut by 2 bases, the J end by 6 bases, with 8 bases between. The CDR3 consists of 13 residues. This CDR3 reads CASSLVGPGELFF. CDR3 DNA: TGCGCCAGCAGCTTAGTTGGGCCCGGGGAGCTGTTTTTT.

The chain carries TRBV6-5 and TRBJ2-7, with 7 bases matching TRBD1. Germline V CDR1 and CDR2: MNHEY, SVGAGI. J lost 2 bases, V lost 4 bases, and 5 bases had no gene match. This CDR3 region has 14 residues. The CDR3 protein is CASSSPRGPYEQYF. For the CDR3, the DNA is TGTGCCAGCAGTTCACCGAGGGGGCCCTACGAGCAGTACTTC.

The rearrangement links TRBV10-3 to TRBJ2-3; D is undetermined. Germline CDR1 and CDR2: ENHRY and SYGVKD. V lost 0 bases to trimming and J lost 3 bases, with 10 bases between them. The CDR3 has 15 amino acids. DNA of the CDR3: TGTGCCATCAGTGAGTCGACGTTGCTGACAGATACGCAGTATTTT. This codes for CAISESTLLTDTQYF.

The chain has TRBV6-6 and TRBJ1-5; TRBD1 agrees at 8 bases. Looked up from germline, CDR1 is MNHNY and CDR2 is SVGAGI (reference sequence). There are 15 residues in the CDR3. V was clipped by 5 bases and J by 2 bases; unmatched bases: 5. CDR3 protein: CASSRTGFGNQPQHF. The CDR3, as DNA: TGTGCCAGCAGTCGGACAGGGTTCGGCAATCAGCCCCAGCATTTT.

Concerning this clone itself: This same CDR3 is encoded by further DNA sequences in the sample. The J gene is TRBJ2-5, the V gene TRBV18; D gene ambiguous. Trimming shortened V by 3 bases and J by 5 bases, and 7 bases separated the two germline ends. Germline CDR1 reads KGHSH; CDR2 reads LQKENI. The CDR3 runs to 12 residues. The DNA for the CDR3 is TGTGCCAGCTCACCGTCGGCGGAGACCCAGTACTTC. Its protein is CASSPSAETQYF.

The J gene is TRBJ1-1, the V gene TRBV19; unclear D gene. CDR1 is LNHDA, CDR2 SQIVND, per germline (reference sequence). V lost 5 bases and J lost 9, with 16 bases in between. This CDR3 region has 13 residues. CDR3 sequence: CASSPRVPGKAFF. The CDR3 DNA reads TGTGCCAGTAGTCCCCGTGTGCCGGGCAAAGCTTTCTTT.

The chain uses TRBV28 and TRBJ2-7, with TRBD2 identical over 9 bases. The CDR3 has 15 amino acids. Germline CDR1 MDHEN, CDR2 SYDVKM. V shed 3 bases and J 5 bases; nucleotides not matched to a gene: 8. The CDR3, as DNA: TGTGCCAGCAGTTTGCGTAGCGGGAGTGGGCACGAGCAGTACTTC. Its translation is CASSLRSGSGHEQYF.

V usage is TRBV4-1 and J usage is TRBJ2-7; weak D call: TRBD2 (6 bases). V was trimmed by 1 base and J by 3 bases, leaving 13 bases between them. The CDR3 contains 15 residues. Germline values: CDR1 MGHRA, CDR2 YSYEKL. CDR3 sequence: CASSQVWGGGYEQYF. The CDR3 region has the DNA TGCGCCAGCAGCCAAGTCTGGGGAGGAGGCTACGAGCAGTACTTC.

A single count supports this clone. The chain links TRBV25-1 to TRBJ2-3; 8 bases line up with TRBD2. Germline CDR1 reads MGHDK; CDR2 reads SYGVNS. Trimming took 9 bases from V and 0 from J; bases not matched to a gene: 5. CDR3 size: 14 residues. DNA of the CDR3: TGTGCCAGTAGCCCTAGCGGGAGCACAGATACGCAGTATTTT. Translated: CASSPSGSTDTQYF.

The DNA of the CDR3 is TGTGCCAGCAGCTGGCAGGGATTCTCTGATACGCAGTATTTT. Its protein is CASSWQGFSDTQYF. The rearrangement joins TRBV11-3 to TRBJ2-3, with D perhaps TRBD1 (5 bases). V dropped 4 bases and J dropped 6 bases, with 14 bases sitting between them. This CDR3 spans 14 amino acids. Per the germline V gene, CDR1 is SGHNT and CDR2 is YENEEA.

This chain joins TRBV7-2 and TRBJ2-7, with TRBD2 matching over 10 bases. V lost 6 bases to trimming and J lost 4 bases; unmatched junction nucleotides: 6. CDR1 is SGHTA and CDR2 is FQGNSA in the germline V gene. The CDR3 loop spans 14 amino acids. The CDR3 is CASRPSSGSYEQYF. In DNA, the CDR3 is TGTGCCAGCAGGCCCTCTAGCGGGAGTTACGAGCAGTACTTC.

For this clone: This specimen includes other DNA sequences encoding the same CDR3. The chain employs TRBV15 and TRBJ1-2; maybe TRBD1 (5 bases). The V gene lost 1 base and the J gene lost 1 base, with 7 bases spanning the gap. This CDR3 has 14 residues. The germline V gene encodes CDR1 LNHNV and CDR2 YYDKDF (reference sequence). Here the CDR3 DNA reads TGTGCCACCAGCAGAGGGGGGGATAACTATGGCTACACCTTC. It codes for CATSRGGDNYGYTF.

About this clone: Other nucleotide sequences in the sample specify the same CDR3. The chain combines TRBV7-2 with TRBJ1-5, with unresolved D. CDR1 and CDR2 (germline): SGHTA, FQGNSA. The CDR3 spans 15 residues. V gave up 1 base and J gave up 2 bases, with 9 bases separating them. The CDR3 spells CASSLGGGGNQPQHF. In DNA form, the CDR3 reads TGTGCCAGCAGCTTAGGGGGAGGAGGCAATCAGCCCCAGCATTTT.

V and J are TRBV9 and TRBJ1-1; 9 bases fit TRBD1. Germline-derived CDR1 and CDR2 are SGDLS and YYNGEE. V dropped 4 bases and J dropped 1; count of bases not matched to a gene: 2. The CDR3 extends over 14 amino acids. The CDR3 DNA follows: TGTGCCAGCAGCAGGACAGGGGAGAACACTGAAGCTTTCTTT. This translates into CASSRTGENTEAFF.

This chain uses TRBV28 with TRBJ2-2, with a weak D call TRBD1 (5 bases). From germline, CDR1 is MDHEN and CDR2 SYDVKM. The CDR3 has 15 amino acids. The V and J ends lost 3 bases and 3 bases respectively, with 11 bases between them. In DNA, the CDR3 is TGTGCCAGCAGTTTCCCGGACACTTACACCGGGGAGCTGTTTTTT. Translating gives CASSFPDTYTGELFF. Complete variable domain (other parts from reference TRBV28 and TRBJ2-2): DVKVTQSSRYLVKRTGEKVFLECVQDMDHENMFWYRQDPGLGLRLIYFSYDVKMKEKGDIPEGYSVSREKKERFSLILESASTNQTSMYLCASSFPDTYTGELFFGEGSRLTVL.

This sequence joins TRBV18 and TRBJ2-7; 12 bases fit TRBD2. Germline V gives CDR1 KGHSH, CDR2 LQKENI. The CDR3 is 17 residues long. V lost 6 bases and J lost 0; bases outside the gene matches: 9. CDR3 coding DNA: TGTGCCAGCTCCCCGGCCCCGGGACTAGCGGGCTCCTACGAGCAGTACTTC. This gives the protein CASSPAPGLAGSYEQYF.

The J gene is TRBJ2-2, the V gene TRBV9; D gene ambiguous. There are 14 residues in the CDR3. Germline V CDR1 and CDR2: SGDLS, YYNGEE. The V end was cut by 3 bases, the J end by 7 bases, with 13 bases between. The CDR3 DNA follows: TGTGCCAGCAGCGCCAGTCTAGAGCACGGGGAGCTGTTTTTT. Translation gives CASSASLEHGELFF.

The V gene is TRBV2, the J gene TRBJ1-5, with D possibly being TRBD1 (6 bases). Between the trimmed V and J ends, which lost 6 bases and 6 bases, there was a span of 9 bases. The CDR3 runs 12 residues. Germline-derived CDR1 and CDR2 are SNHLY and FYNNEI. The CDR3 DNA follows: TGTGCCAGCAGGACAGGATTTCAGCCCCAGCATTTT. Translated, it gives CASRTGFQPQHF.

V is TRBV2 and J is TRBJ1-1; tentative D call: TRBD1 (6 bases). The CDR3 runs 13 residues. Germline V gives CDR1 SNHLY, CDR2 FYNNEI. V lost 6 bases and J 3 bases, leaving 11 bases between the germline ends. In DNA form, the CDR3 reads TGTGCCAGCAGGGGATGGGGGCACACTGAAGCTTTCTTT. Encoded protein: CASRGWGHTEAFF.

The V call is TRBV7-9, the J call TRBJ1-2, with 8 positions matching TRBD1. CDR3 size: 14 residues. CDR1 SEHNR and CDR2 FQNEAQ come from the germline V gene (reference sequence). J was trimmed by 3 bases and V by 5 bases; bases with no gene match: 5. The DNA of the CDR3 is TGTGCCAGCAGCCGCGGACAGGGTGACTATGGCTACACCTTC. It specifies CASSRGQGDYGYTF.

In regard to this clone: The same CDR3 can be traced to other DNA sequences in this sample. The V call is TRBV13, the J call TRBJ2-5; D call uncertain. This CDR3 spans 12 amino acids. Trimming cost V 5 bases and J 5 bases, with 9 bases left between them. Germline V CDR1 and CDR2: PRHDT, FYEKMQ (reference sequence). The CDR3 bases are TGTGCCAGCAGCCTGCGAAGGGAGACCCAGTACTTC. This codes for CASSLRRETQYF.

V usage is TRBV5-8 and J usage is TRBJ2-7; D is unresolved. CDR1 is SGHTS, CDR2 YDEGEE, per germline. The CDR3 spans 16 residues. The ends were cut back, 3 bases at V and 0 bases at J, with 16 bases in the middle. Here the CDR3 DNA reads TGTGCCAGCAGCTATTCCGGCCGGTTAAACTCCTACGAGCAGTACTTC. Protein: CASSYSGRLNSYEQYF.

V is TRBV29-1 and J is TRBJ2-3; a weak D match, TRBD1 (6 bases). V lost 4 bases to trimming and J lost 4 bases, with 12 bases between them. This CDR3 region has 13 residues. Germline V gives CDR1 SQVTM, CDR2 ANQGSEA. The CDR3 DNA is TGCAGCGTTGGGGGGCGGGTGGCAGATACGCAGTATTTT. Its protein is CSVGGRVADTQYF.

The genes are TRBV27 and TRBJ2-7, with 8 nucleotides matching TRBD2. There are 13 residues in the CDR3. The junction had 1 base not matched to a gene; V was cut back by 1 base and J by 5 bases. The germline CDR1 and CDR2 sequences are MNHEY and SMNVEV (reference sequence). CDR3 nucleotide sequence: TGTGCCAGCAGTTTATTGGGACTAGACGAGCAGTACTTC. Amino acid sequence: CASSLLGLDEQYF.